Listed below are T cell receptor beta chains from one sample, sequenced in a study of T cell responses to AZD1222 COVID-19 vaccine. Measured with immunoSEQ multiplex PCR; TCRdb has only the in-frame clones, and not every one. The sample includes 180,000 or so clones, about nine tenths of them seen just once. Material: peripheral blood, obtained 28 days after the second AZD1222 dose. These receptor sequences come from an adult who received the AZD1222 COVID-19 vaccine. Each CDR3 is given with its conserved first and last residue. The order of the fields is J gene, clone size, CDR3 length, V gene, D gene, CDR3 DNA, CDR3 protein. D genes are given only for firm matches. Clone size is not always given. Where it is, it says once, few, many or a class for expanded clones.

TRBJ2-7 | - | 14 | TRBV2 | TRBD1 | TGTGCCAGCATCGGGACAGGGGAATCCTACGAGCAGTACTTC | CASIGTGESYEQYF
TRBJ2-3 | - | 13 | TRBV2 | - | TGTGCCAGCAGTGAAGCGGGGACAGATACGCAGTATTTT | CASSEAGTDTQYF
TRBJ2-5 | - | 15 | TRBV24-1 | - | TGTGCCACCAGTGACACCCGAGGGGGTGGGGAGACCCAGTACTTC | CATSDTRGGGETQYF
TRBJ1-5 | - | 13 | TRBV5-6 | - | TGTGCCAGCACCTTACAGGGAAATCAGCCCCAGCATTTT | CASTLQGNQPQHF
TRBJ1-5 | - | 15 | TRBV9 | - | TGTGCCAGCAGCGAGGGGACGTTAGGTAATCAGCCCCAGCATTTT | CASSEGTLGNQPQHF
TRBJ1-1 | - | 15 | TRBV10-3 | TRBD1 | TGTGCCATCAGTGTCGACAGGGCCATGAACACTGAAGCTTTCTTT | CAISVDRAMNTEAFF
TRBJ2-1 | - | 14 | TRBV7-9 | TRBD2 | TGTGCCAGCAGCTTGCTAGCGGGTTACAATGAGCAGTTCTTC | CASSLLAGYNEQFF
TRBJ2-7 | - | 16 | TRBV19 | TRBD2 | TGTGCCAGTAGTATTCCCGTAGCGGGAGGACCCTACGAGCAGTACTTC | CASSIPVAGGPYEQYF
TRBJ2-3 | - | 17 | TRBV5-1 | - | TGCGCCAGCAGCTTTCTCGGGCTAGCCCGGGACACAGATACGCAGTATTTT | CASSFLGLARDTDTQYF
TRBJ1-1 | - | 13 | TRBV19 | - | TGTGCCAGTAGTATCCGGGTGAACACTGAAGCTTTCTTT | CASSIRVNTEAFF
TRBJ1-5 | once | 17 | TRBV15 | - | TGTGCCACCAGCAGAGGTGGAGGGAGCCATAGCAATCAGCCCCAGCATTTT | CATSRGGGSHSNQPQHF
TRBJ1-2 | - | 14 | TRBV29-1 | - | TGCAGCGTTGGGGAAGGGGGGGCAGGCTATGGCTACACCTTC | CSVGEGGAGYGYTF
TRBJ1-1 | once | 15 | TRBV5-1 | TRBD1 | TGCGCCAGCAGCTCGGAAGACAGGGGGTTCAATGAAGCTTTCTTT | CASSSEDRGFNEAFF
TRBJ1-3 | - | 19 | TRBV19 | - | TGTGCCAGTAGTACGTTAACCGGGACTGTCAAGCTATTCGGAAACACCATATATTTT | CASSTLTGTVKLFGNTIYF
TRBJ1-5 | - | 16 | TRBV6-1 | - | TGTGCCAGCAGTGCTACAGGCCAGAATAGCAATCAGCCCCAGCATTTT | CASSATGQNSNQPQHF
TRBJ2-3 | - | 17 | TRBV9 | TRBD2 | TGTGCCAGCAGCGTAGGGAGAACTAGCGGGAGCACAGATACGCAGTATTTT | CASSVGRTSGSTDTQYF
TRBJ2-1 | - | 14 | TRBV3-1/TRBV3-2 | TRBD1 | TGTGCCAGCAGCTGGACAGGGTCTAACAATGAGCAGTTCTTC | CASSWTGSNNEQFF
TRBJ1-2 | - | 13 | TRBV27 | - | TGTGCCAGCAGTTTAGAGGGACGCTATGGCTACACCTTC | CASSLEGRYGYTF
TRBJ2-7 | - | 12 | TRBV6-5 | - | TGTGCCAGCAGTTCGCAGGGTTACGAGCAGTACTTC | CASSSQGYEQYF
TRBJ1-2 | - | 15 | TRBV4-2 | - | TGTGCCAGCAGCCAAGAATTTCGGGGTCGGTATGGCTACACCTTC | CASSQEFRGRYGYTF
TRBJ2-2 | - | 14 | TRBV27 | - | TGTGCCAGCAGTTTCGAGATAAACACCGGGGAGCTGTTTTTT | CASSFEINTGELFF
TRBJ1-3 | once | 16 | TRBV14 | - | TGTGCCAGCAGCCAAGTGTATCAGGGGACTGGAAACACCATATATTTT | CASSQVYQGTGNTIYF
TRBJ1-5 | - | 13 | TRBV5-8 | TRBD1 | TGTGCCAGCAGCACTCAGGGGGATCAGCCCCAGCATTTT | CASSTQGDQPQHF
TRBJ2-5 | - | 13 | TRBV11-1 | TRBD2 | TGTGCCAGCAGCCCTAGCGGACAAGAGACCCAGTACTTC | CASSPSGQETQYF
TRBJ1-4 | - | 14 | TRBV7-9 | - | TGTGCCAGCAGCTCTCAGGGCTCGGGGGAAAAACTGTTTTTT | CASSSQGSGEKLFF
TRBJ1-2 | - | 15 | TRBV5-6 | TRBD1 | TGTGCCAGCAGCTTGGCGGGCCAGGGGGTCTATGGCTACACCTTC | CASSLAGQGVYGYTF
TRBJ2-2 | - | 15 | TRBV7-9 | - | TGTGCCAGCAGCTTTCGGGACAAGAACACCGGGGAGCTGTTTTTT | CASSFRDKNTGELFF
TRBJ2-1 | - | 14 | TRBV15 | - | TGTGCCACCAGCAGCCCCCCCGACTACAATGAGCAGTTCTTC | CATSSPPDYNEQFF
TRBJ1-2 | few | 12 | TRBV4-1 | TRBD1 | TGCGCCAGCAGCCAAGGTACAGGGGAAACCACCTTC | CASSQGTGETTF
TRBJ1-5 | - | 16 | TRBV5-6 | - | TGTGCCAGCAGCTTGATGGGTCTTGTGGGCAATCAGCCCCAGCATTTT | CASSLMGLVGNQPQHF
TRBJ2-3 | - | 15 | TRBV7-3 | - | TGTGCCAGCAGCTTCGGGGGACTCCGCACAGATACGCAGTATTTT | CASSFGGLRTDTQYF
TRBJ1-2 | - | 15 | TRBV4-2 | - | TGTGCCAGCAGCCAAGATATAGTGGGTCTCTATGGCTACACCTTC | CASSQDIVGLYGYTF